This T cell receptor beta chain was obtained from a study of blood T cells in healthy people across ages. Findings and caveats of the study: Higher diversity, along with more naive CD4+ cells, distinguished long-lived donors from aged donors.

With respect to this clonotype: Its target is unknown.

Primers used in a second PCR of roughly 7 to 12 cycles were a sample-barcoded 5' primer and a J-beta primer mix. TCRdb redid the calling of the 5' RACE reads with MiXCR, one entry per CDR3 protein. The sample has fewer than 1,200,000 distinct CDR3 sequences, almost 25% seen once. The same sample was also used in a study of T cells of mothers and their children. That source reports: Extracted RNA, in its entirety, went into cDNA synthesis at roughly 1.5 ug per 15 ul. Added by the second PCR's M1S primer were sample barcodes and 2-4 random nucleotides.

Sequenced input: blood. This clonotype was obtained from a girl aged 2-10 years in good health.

CDR3 DNA sequence: TGTGCCAGCAGCGATCTAGCGGGGGGGCCTTACGAGCAGTACTTC. Translating it yields CASSDLAGGPYEQYF. This chain links TRBV4-2 with TRBJ2-7; TRBD2 agrees at 12 bases. The germline gives CDR1 LGHNA, CDR2 YNFKEQ. V shed 5 bases, J shed 4 bases, and the junction held 6 bases outside the gene matches. This CDR3 is built from 15 residues.